The 17 T cell receptor beta chains presented below share a single source sample, sequenced in a study of somatic mutations in cytotoxic T cells in rheumatoid arthritis. The repertoire was sequenced with immunoSEQ multiplex PCR; TCRdb's copy has only in-frame clones and lacks some. The sample carries tens of thousands of clones, more than 80% recorded once. The sequencing sample was made of CD8+ T cells sorted from blood. Receptors were obtained from a man aged 40-49 years in good health.

This chain joins TRBV5-1 and TRBJ2-7, with D perhaps TRBD1 (6 bases). Trimming pared 2 bases from V and 6 bases from J, leaving 9 bases between. Germline assignment: CDR1 SGHRS and CDR2 YFSETQ. The CDR3 has 12 residues. The CDR3 DNA reads TGCGCCAGCAGCTTTGCAGGGGTCGAGCAGTACTTC. It encodes CASSFAGVEQYF.

The V gene is TRBV6-6, the J gene TRBJ1-4; D uncertain. In germline, CDR1 is MNHNY, CDR2 SVGAGI (reference sequence). V gave up 2 bases and J gave up 0 bases, with 4 bases separating them. There are 14 residues in the CDR3. The CDR3 nucleotides are TGTGCCAGCAGTTACAAGGCAACTAATGAAAAACTGTTTTTT. Residues: CASSYKATNEKLFF.

This rearrangement joins TRBV7-2 to TRBJ1-5, with no clear D. This CDR3 comprises 15 residues. Germline V CDR1 and CDR2: SGHTA, FQGNSA. V dropped 4 bases and J dropped 0 bases, with 10 bases sitting between them. DNA of the CDR3: TGTGCCAGCAGCTATCGGGCCGTTAGCAATCAGCCCCAGCATTTT. Translating it yields CASSYRAVSNQPQHF.

The gene calls are TRBV29-1 and TRBJ1-2; maybe TRBD1 (5 bases). The CDR3 has 14 amino acids. The germline V gene has CDR1 SQVTM and CDR2 ANQGSEA. The V end lost 5 bases, the J end lost 6 bases, and 19 bases lay between the germline ends. This chain's CDR3 is CSVSTTGLMDGYTF. CDR3 coding DNA: TGCAGCGTTTCGACCACAGGCCTCATGGATGGCTACACCTTC.

This sequence joins TRBV6-1 and TRBJ1-3; TRBD1 might be the D (5 bases). Trimming pared 4 bases from V and 0 bases from J, leaving 7 bases between. Germline CDR1 and CDR2: MNHNS and SASEGT. The CDR3 totals 14 residues. CDR3 sequence (DNA): TGTGCCAGCAGTGCAACAGGCTCTGGAAACACCATATATTTT. Amino acids: CASSATGSGNTIYF.

The chain is built from TRBV4-3 and TRBJ1-5; D unresolved. Per germline, CDR1 LGHNA and CDR2 YSLEER. This CDR3 contains 14 residues. V shed 0 bases and J shed 5 bases, with 8 bases lying between them. The CDR3 is CASSQDRTDQPQHF. The CDR3 DNA follows: TGCGCCAGCAGCCAAGATCGGACCGATCAGCCCCAGCATTTT.

In this sample, this clone turned up a few times. This chain uses TRBV5-1 with TRBJ1-1; possibly TRBD1 for D (5 bases). Germline V CDR1 and CDR2: SGHRS, YFSETQ. The length of the CDR3 is 12 residues. Trimming stripped 6 bases from V and 11 bases from J, with 17 bases between. The CDR3 here is CASTSLGEDAFF. CDR3 DNA sequence: TGCGCCAGCACATCGCTAGGGGAGGACGCTTTCTTT.

V gene TRBV9 combines with J gene TRBJ2-7, with TRBD2 matching 7 bases. The V segment lost 0 bases and the J segment 0 bases; nucleotides outside the gene matches: 9. The CDR3 has 17 residues. Germline assignment: CDR1 SGDLS and CDR2 YYNGEE. The CDR3 DNA is TGTGCCAGCAGCGTAGGGCCCGCGGGGGTGGGCTCCTACGAGCAGTACTTC. Amino acids: CASSVGPAGVGSYEQYF.

The chain links TRBV29-1 to TRBJ2-7; TRBD1 might be the D (6 bases). CDR1 and CDR2 (germline): SQVTM, ANQGSEA. Trimming took 7 bases from V and 0 from J, leaving 13 bases between them. This CDR3 comprises 13 residues. This CDR3 is CSAQGGSSYEQYF. CDR3 nucleotides: TGCAGCGCTCAAGGGGGTAGCTCCTACGAGCAGTACTTC.

This clone was seen only once. This sequence joins TRBV6-1 and TRBJ2-5; D ambiguous. The V end was cut by 1 base, the J end by 2 bases, with 8 bases between. The germline V gene encodes CDR1 MNHNS and CDR2 SASEGT. The CDR3 spans 14 residues. Written as DNA, the CDR3 is TGTGCCAGCAGTGAAGTCCAGCTTCAAGAGACCCAGTACTTC. Protein sequence: CASSEVQLQETQYF.

The chain is built from TRBV28 and TRBJ2-3, with TRBD2 matching 12 bases. V was pared by 5 bases and J by 3 bases, with 12 bases of the junction left unmatched. CDR1 is MDHEN and CDR2 is SYDVKM in the germline V gene. There are 18 residues in the CDR3. The CDR3 spells CASSLTLETSGSTDTQYF. The CDR3 DNA follows: TGTGCCAGCAGTCTCACACTCGAGACTAGCGGGAGTACAGATACGCAGTATTTT.

V and J are TRBV14 and TRBJ2-2; D might be TRBD1 (7 bases). This CDR3 has 15 amino acids. V was shortened by 4 bases and J by 4 bases, with 13 bases between the two germline ends. Germline CDR1 reads SGHDN; CDR2 reads FVKESK. CDR3 nucleotides: TGTGCCAGCAGCCCTCTCCAGGGGGGCACCGGGGAGCTGTTTTTT. This sequence encodes CASSPLQGGTGELFF.

This chain uses TRBV28 with TRBJ1-2, with D unclear. The V end lost 1 base, the J end lost 1 base, and 7 bases lay between the germline ends. The CDR3 is 14 residues long. CDR1 is MDHEN, CDR2 SYDVKM, per germline. CDR3 DNA: TGTGCCAGCAGTTTATTGGGCAGTAACTATGGCTACACCTTC. Translation: CASSLLGSNYGYTF.

V usage is TRBV10-3 and J usage is TRBJ1-1, with D unresolved. The CDR3 length is 12 residues. Per the germline V gene, CDR1 is ENHRY and CDR2 is SYGVKD. Trimming shortened V by 4 bases and J by 5 bases, and 8 bases separated the two germline ends. The CDR3 sequence: CAISATGTEAFF. Written as DNA, the CDR3 is TGTGCCATCAGTGCCACGGGTACTGAAGCTTTCTTT.

As to this clone: Germline and junction disagree at one end, which may indicate a read error. V usage is TRBV27 and J usage is TRBJ1-2; TRBD1 agrees at 9 bases. Germline lookup yields CDR1 MNHEY and CDR2 SMNVEV (reference sequence). The CDR3 has 13 amino acids. CDR3 bases: TGTGCCAGCAGCTTATGGACAGGGGACGGCTACACCTTC. Protein product: CASSLWTGDGYTF.

The rearrangement joins TRBV30 to TRBJ2-3; 8 nucleotides agree with TRBD2. The CDR3 is made up of 14 amino acids. Trimming took 0 bases from V and 6 from J; bases not matched to a gene: 5. Germline loops: CDR1 GTSNPN, CDR2 SVGIG (reference sequence). Here the CDR3 DNA reads TGTGCCTGGAGTGTAGGGCGGGGGGAGGATACGCAGTATTTT. Encoded protein: CAWSVGRGEDTQYF.

The gene calls are TRBV7-9 and TRBJ2-3; D is possibly TRBD2 (5 bases). This CDR3 contains 15 residues. Germline V gives CDR1 SEHNR, CDR2 FQNEAQ (reference sequence). Trimming removed 5 bases at V and 2 bases at J, with 14 bases between. The CDR3 DNA is TGTGCCAGCAGCCCCCACCAGCGGTTCACAGATACGCAGTATTTT. Its translation is CASSPHQRFTDTQYF.